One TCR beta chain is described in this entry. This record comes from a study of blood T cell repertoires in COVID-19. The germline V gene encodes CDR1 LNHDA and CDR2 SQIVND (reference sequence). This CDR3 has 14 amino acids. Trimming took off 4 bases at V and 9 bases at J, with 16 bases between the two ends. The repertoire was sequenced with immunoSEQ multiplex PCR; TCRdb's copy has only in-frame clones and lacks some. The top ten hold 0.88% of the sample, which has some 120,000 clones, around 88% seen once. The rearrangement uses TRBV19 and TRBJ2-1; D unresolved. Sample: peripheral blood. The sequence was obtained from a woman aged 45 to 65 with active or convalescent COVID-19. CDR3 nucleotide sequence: TGTGCCAGTAGTACCCCGGGTCCCATCATTGAGCAGTTCTTC. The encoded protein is CASSTPGPIIEQFF. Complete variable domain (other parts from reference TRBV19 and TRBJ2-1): DGGITQSPKYLFRKEGQNVTLSCEQNLNHDAMYWYRQDPGQGLRLIYYSQIVNDFQKGDIAEGYSVSREKKESFPLTVTSAQKNPTAFYLCASSTPGPIIEQFFGPGTRLTVL.